The rows below give T cell receptor beta chains drawn from one sample of a study of T cell responses to AZD1222 COVID-19 vaccine. Some clones are missing from TCRdb's copy, which holds only in-frame ones; the method was immunoSEQ multiplex PCR. Among around 190,000 clones listed, approximately 86% were seen once. The sample in question was peripheral blood, obtained 28 days after the second AZD1222 dose. The receptors were sampled from an adult who received the AZD1222 COVID-19 vaccine. Each CDR3 is given with its conserved first and last residue.

TRBJ2-7,TRBV7-8,CASSFGRRTYEQYF
TRBJ2-2,TRBV9,CASSVLTGSAGELFF
TRBJ2-7,TRBV19,CASSTRGQGHEQYF
TRBJ2-7,TRBV7-2,CASSRSRDRSYEQYF
TRBJ1-2,TRBV4-1,CASSQVGNYYGYTF
TRBJ2-1,TRBV27,CACRESSYNEQFF
TRBJ2-1,TRBV6-4,CASSVRTGLNEQFF
TRBJ2-7,TRBV28,CATIELGGQDSYEQYF
TRBJ2-3,TRBV5-1,CASSSAGTSTDTQYF
TRBJ1-4,TRBV19,CASGETGGVEKLFF
TRBJ2-1,TRBV7-2,CASSLAGGEYNEQFF
TRBJ2-1,TRBV7-2,CASSSTSGSYNEQFF
TRBJ2-5,TRBV6-4,CASSGGMDQYQETQYF
TRBJ2-7,TRBV6-5,CASTPSWGTYEQYF
TRBJ1-5,TRBV3-1/TRBV3-2,CASSLRMSGQPQHF
TRBJ2-1,TRBV29-1,CSVGGPYNEQFF
TRBJ2-3,TRBV11-2,CASSDSGGVTDTQYF
TRBJ1-2,TRBV28,CASMSGSAPRGYTF
TRBJ2-1,TRBV2,CASSGGPGLGQFF
TRBJ1-3,TRBV30,CAWRQGGTSGNTIYF